Each of the 9 T cell receptor beta chains below was sequenced from the same sample in a study of blood T cell repertoires in COVID-19. Some clones are missing from TCRdb's copy, which holds only in-frame ones; the method was immunoSEQ multiplex PCR. The sample lists under 300,000 clones; 70% to 85% were seen once. Sequencing was performed on peripheral blood. Every receptor here comes from an elderly woman with active or convalescent COVID-19.

J is TRBJ1-5 and V is TRBV7-7, with a tentative D call TRBD1 (6 bases). The CDR3 has 13 amino acids. With 5 bases removed from V and 4 bases from J, the gap between germline ends came to 9 bases. The germline gives CDR1 SSHAT, CDR2 FNYEAQ (reference sequence). The CDR3 loop is CASSAGVNQPQHF. CDR3 bases: TGTGCCAGCAGCGCAGGGGTTAATCAGCCCCAGCATTTT.

A few counts support this clone. The chain joins TRBV2 to TRBJ1-5, with 10 bases fitting TRBD1. Germline loops: CDR1 SNHLY, CDR2 FYNNEI. V dropped 6 bases and J dropped 0; count of bases not matched to a gene: 11. The CDR3 length is 18 residues. The CDR3 here is CASRVRTGGGGSNQPQHF. The CDR3, as DNA: TGTGCCAGCAGAGTTAGGACAGGGGGAGGTGGTAGCAATCAGCCCCAGCATTTT. Full variable domain (remainder filled in from reference TRBV2 and TRBJ1-5): EPEVTQTPSHQVTQMGQEVILRCVPISNHLYFYWYRQILGQKVEFLVSFYNNEISEKSEIFDDQFSVERPDGSNFTLKIRSTKLEDSAMYFCASRVRTGGGGSNQPQHFGDGTRLSIL.

This chain links TRBV19 with TRBJ2-5; 7 bases match TRBD1. The V segment lost 7 bases and the J segment 1 base; nucleotides outside the gene matches: 3. This CDR3 is built from 13 residues. Germline V lookup: CDR1 LNHDA, CDR2 SQIVND (reference sequence). CDR3 loop: CASTGTAQETQYF. Written as DNA, the CDR3 is TGTGCCAGTACCGGGACAGCCCAAGAGACCCAGTACTTC.

The chain recombines TRBV3-1 (or the pseudogene TRBV3-2) with TRBJ2-7, with 8 positions matching TRBD1. This CDR3 has 15 residues. V lost 5 bases and J lost 2; bases outside the gene matches: 8. Germline V gene sequence: CDR1 LGHDT, CDR2 YNNKEL (reference sequence). The chain's CDR3 is CASSSARDRTYEQYF. DNA of the CDR3: TGTGCCAGCAGCTCAGCCCGGGACAGGACCTACGAGCAGTACTTC.

Here the CDR3 DNA reads TGTGCCAGCCACAGACACGGGGGAAATGAGCAGTTCTTC. It translates to CASHRHGGNEQFF. V gene TRBV28 combines with J gene TRBJ2-1, with D possibly TRBD2 on 6 matching bases. Germline V gives CDR1 MDHEN, CDR2 SYDVKM. Deletions cut 8 bases from V and 7 bases from J, with 15 bases between. The CDR3 is made up of 13 amino acids.

The chain combines TRBV5-1 with TRBJ2-5; 9 positions agree with TRBD1. The CDR3 contains 16 residues. Trimming removed 4 bases from V and 1 base from J; junction bases left unmatched: 8. CDR1 is SGHRS and CDR2 is YFSETQ in the germline V gene. CDR3 nucleotide sequence: TGCGCCAGCAGCATCCTACAGGGGGCGGTCCAAGAGACCCAGTACTTC. Encoded protein: CASSILQGAVQETQYF. Combining the CDR3 with reference TRBV5-1 and TRBJ2-5 gives the whole variable domain KAGVTQTPRYLIKTRGQQVTLSCSPISGHRSVSWYQQTPGQGLQFLFEYFSETQRNKGNFPGRFSGRQFSNSRSEMNVSTLELGDSALYLCASSILQGAVQETQYFGPGTRLLVL.

The chain joins TRBV3-1 (or the pseudogene TRBV3-2) to TRBJ1-5, with unresolved D. V shed 5 bases and J shed 0 bases, with 8 bases lying between them. Germline V gene data show CDR1 as LGHDT and CDR2 as YNNKEL (reference sequence). This CDR3 spans 14 amino acids. The DNA of the CDR3 is TGTGCCAGCAGCTATAGTAATAGCAATCAGCCCCAGCATTTT. Protein: CASSYSNSNQPQHF.

The chain combines TRBV5-1 with TRBJ2-1; tentatively, D is TRBD2 (5 bases). Trimming took off 0 bases at V and 6 bases at J, with 7 bases between the two ends. Germline V gene lookup returns CDR1 SGHRS and CDR2 YFSETQ. The CDR3 runs 13 residues. Here the CDR3 reads CASSLEGSNEQFF. Written as DNA, the CDR3 is TGCGCCAGCAGCTTGGAAGGGAGCAATGAGCAGTTCTTC.

Only one count was recorded for this clone. V is TRBV28 and J is TRBJ2-5, with 10 bases that match TRBD2. Trimming removed 3 bases from V and 2 bases from J; junction bases left unmatched: 9. CDR3 length: 17 residues. The germline V gene has CDR1 MDHEN and CDR2 SYDVKM. The CDR3 reads CASSFWASGGTQETQYF. CDR3 bases: TGTGCCAGCAGTTTTTGGGCTAGCGGGGGAACTCAAGAGACCCAGTACTTC.